The TCR beta chain under discussion was sequenced for a study of cytomegalovirus exposure and HLA in healthy donors. Study findings and constraints: There were some public TCRs occurring in many donors, but most TCR sequences were rare.

With regard to this clone: The antigen is undetermined.

The study drew the donors from its approximately 110-subject validation cohort, separate from the approximately 700-subject first cohort. Assay: immunoSEQ multiplex PCR; the TCRdb copy retains only in-frame clones and omits some. Of about 68,000 clones listed, about 90% are singletons. Germline CDR1 LGHNA, CDR2 YSLEER. The CDR3 contains 17 residues. Trimming cost V 6 bases and J 5 bases; bases outside gene matches: 15. The chain links TRBV4-3 to TRBJ2-2; 7 nucleotides line up with TRBD2. Sequences were obtained from PBMCs. The sequence derives from a man younger than 35 in good health and CMV-seronegative. The CDR3 is CASRRAAGGRTTGELFF. The CDR3 region has the DNA TGCGCCAGCAGACGAGCTGCGGGCGGGAGAACAACCGGGGAGCTGTTTTTT.